Presented here are 24 T cell receptor beta chains from one specimen sequenced in a study of control samples from healthy donors and cancer patients. Produced via immunoSEQ multiplex PCR; TCRdb's table is partial and in-frame only. The sample shows more than 85,000 clones, 92% of them seen only once. The sequenced sample consisted of blood. The receptors come from a woman aged 18 to 35 in good health.

The chain combines TRBV27 with TRBJ1-1, with a possible D match to TRBD1 (6 bases). This CDR3 is 14 amino acids long. V was shortened by 3 bases and J by 1 base, with 9 bases between the two germline ends. The germline V gene encodes CDR1 MNHEY and CDR2 SMNVEV (reference sequence). CDR3 protein: CASSFSGQNTEAFF. The DNA of the CDR3 is TGTGCCAGCAGTTTCTCGGGACAGAACACTGAAGCTTTCTTT.

The chain uses TRBV4-2 and TRBJ1-1; D gene uncertain. The germline V and J ends were trimmed by 4 bases and 1 base, with 13 bases remaining between them. The CDR3 extends over 15 amino acids. CDR1 is LGHNA, CDR2 YNFKEQ, per germline. The DNA of the CDR3 is TGTGCCAGCAGCCCCATGGACGGCGGGAACACTGAAGCTTTCTTT. Amino acids: CASSPMDGGNTEAFF.

This chain joins TRBV11-2 and TRBJ1-2; D is perhaps TRBD1 (5 bases). The CDR3 is 13 residues long. Trimming removed 6 bases from V and 1 base from J, with 9 bases in between. Germline CDR1 SGHAT, CDR2 FQNNGV. The CDR3 nucleotides read TGTGCCAGCAGGGGGGGGGATAACTATGGCTACACCTTC. Its protein is CASRGGDNYGYTF. The whole variable domain, remainder taken from reference TRBV11-2 and TRBJ1-2, is EAGVAQSPRYKIIEKRQSVAFWCNPISGHATLYWYQQILGQGPKLLIQFQNNGVVDDSQLPKDRFSAERLKGVDSTLKIQPAKLEDSAVYLCASRGGDNYGYTFGSGTRLTVV.

The chain has TRBV7-6 and TRBJ2-7; a possible D gene is TRBD2 (7 bases). V lost 5 bases and J 0 bases, leaving 17 bases between the germline ends. This CDR3 spans 16 amino acids. Germline V gene lookup returns CDR1 SGHVS and CDR2 FNYEAQ. This CDR3 is CASSPPGGLSSYEQYF. CDR3 bases: TGTGCCAGCAGCCCCCCCGGGGGGCTGAGCTCCTACGAGCAGTACTTC. The full variable domain, its missing parts supplied by reference TRBV7-6 and TRBJ2-7, is GAGVSQSPRYKVTKRGQDVALRCDPISGHVSLYWYRQALGQGPEFLTYFNYEAQQDKSGLPNDRFSAERPEGSISTLTIQRTEQRDSAMYRCASSPPGGLSSYEQYFGPGTRLTVT.

The chain is built from TRBV30 and TRBJ2-2, with 7 bases identical to TRBD2. The V and J ends lost 5 bases and 6 bases, in that order; junction bases with no gene match: 15. This CDR3 is built from 16 residues. Germline CDR1 GTSNPN, CDR2 SVGIG (reference sequence). The CDR3 region is CAWSLQRGEGAGELFF. The CDR3 nucleotides are TGTGCCTGGTCCCTCCAACGGGGGGAGGGCGCCGGGGAGCTGTTTTTT.

About this clone itself: The germline gene is not matched at one end of the junction; a read error may be the cause. The V call is TRBV5-6, the J call TRBJ2-1; D unresolved. Germline CDR1 reads SGHDT; CDR2 reads YYEEEE. The CDR3 is 13 residues long. CDR3 bases: TGTGCCAGCAGCTTGGCAACCGCCGCCCTTCTCCTCTTC. This translates into CASSLATAALLLF.

This chain uses TRBV5-1 with TRBJ2-5, with unresolved D. The CDR3 loop spans 15 amino acids. CDR1 and CDR2 (germline): SGHRS, YFSETQ. V was trimmed by 0 bases and J by 1 base, leaving 10 bases between them. The CDR3 is CASSLARLFQETQYF. CDR3 DNA sequence: TGCGCCAGCAGCTTGGCAAGGCTATTCCAAGAGACCCAGTACTTC.

This chain connects TRBV6-5 to TRBJ2-3; TRBD1 aligns across 9 bases. This CDR3 region has 15 residues. Germline CDR1 is MNHEY and CDR2 is SVGAGI. V lost 6 bases, J lost 6 bases, and 10 bases stayed unmatched. The CDR3 DNA is TGTGCCAGCAGAGATGCCGGGACAGGGCGCGATACGCAGTATTTT. The encoded protein is CASRDAGTGRDTQYF.

This clone was seen just once. The chain's CDR3 is CASSQQETQYF. The CDR3 coding sequence is TGTGCCAGCAGCCAGCAAGAGACCCAGTACTTC. The V call is TRBV11-2, the J call TRBJ2-5; no reliable D call. Looked up from germline, CDR1 is SGHAT and CDR2 is FQNNGV. V was shortened by 5 bases and J by 2 bases, with 3 bases between the two germline ends. CDR3 size: 11 residues.

J is TRBJ2-2 and V is TRBV12-5, with TRBD1 identical over 7 bases. The CDR3 extends over 14 amino acids. CDR1 is LGHNT and CDR2 is FRNRAP in the germline V gene. V gave up 8 bases and J gave up 8 bases; unmatched junction bases: 11. In DNA, the CDR3 is TGTGCTAGTCGCCAGAGAGGGGGCTGGGGGGAGCTGTTTTTT. Translated: CASRQRGGWGELFF. Full variable domain (missing parts from reference TRBV12-5 and TRBJ2-2): DARVTQTPRHKVTEMGQEVTMRCQPILGHNTVFWYRQTMMQGLELLAYFRNRAPLDDSGMPKDRFSAEMPDATLATLKIQPSEPRDSAVYFCASRQRGGWGELFFGEGSRLTVL.

The gene calls are TRBV2 and TRBJ2-7; weak D call: TRBD2 (5 bases). From germline, CDR1 is SNHLY and CDR2 FYNNEI. The CDR3 runs to 14 residues. The V end was cut by 2 bases, the J end by 0 bases, with 8 bases between. CDR3 coding DNA: TGTGCCAGCAGTGAATTGGGGAGCTCCTACGAGCAGTACTTC. Protein product: CASSELGSSYEQYF.

J is TRBJ2-1 and V is TRBV27; 7 bases line up with TRBD2. J was trimmed by 6 bases and V by 0 bases; bases with no gene match: 8. The CDR3 is 16 amino acids. The germline V gene encodes CDR1 MNHEY and CDR2 SMNVEV (reference sequence). The CDR3 DNA reads as TGTGCCAGCAGTTTATCCCTCCGGGGGGAGATCAATGAGCAGTTCTTC. Amino acids: CASSLSLRGEINEQFF.

The V call is TRBV5-4, the J call TRBJ2-7; weak D call: TRBD2 (5 bases). The CDR3 is made up of 13 amino acids. Germline lookup yields CDR1 SGHNT and CDR2 YYREEE (reference sequence). Trimming stripped 2 bases from V and 7 bases from J, with 13 bases between. CDR3 loop: CASSFFGSGEQYF. The CDR3 nucleotides are TGTGCCAGCAGCTTCTTCGGATCGGGGGAGCAGTACTTC.

V is TRBV29-1 and J is TRBJ2-7; 7 bases map to TRBD1. The CDR3 totals 13 residues. Germline V lookup: CDR1 SQVTM, CDR2 ANQGSEA. With V trimmed by 4 bases and J by 3 bases, 6 bases remained unmatched. The CDR3 protein is CSVVRDRDYEQYF. The CDR3 coding sequence is TGCAGCGTTGTAAGGGACAGAGACTACGAGCAGTACTTC.

V is TRBV4-1 and J is TRBJ1-1, with D unresolved. Germline loops: CDR1 MGHRA, CDR2 YSYEKL. Trimming took 0 bases from V and 3 from J, leaving 14 bases between them. CDR3 length equals 16 residues. The CDR3 is CASSQEGLREDTEAFF. The CDR3 region has the DNA TGCGCCAGCAGCCAAGAAGGTCTTAGGGAGGACACTGAAGCTTTCTTT.

The chain is built from TRBV11-1 and TRBJ1-1; D unclear. The CDR3 covers 13 residues. With 5 bases removed from V and 1 base from J, the gap between germline ends came to 8 bases. Germline V gene data show CDR1 as SGHAT and CDR2 as FQDESV (reference sequence). CDR3 coding DNA: TGTGCCAGCAGCCGACACCCGAACACTGAAGCTTTCTTT. This codes for CASSRHPNTEAFF.

This clone has at least ten counts. The chain couples TRBV30 to TRBJ1-1; D gene ambiguous. Deletions cut 6 bases from V and 4 bases from J, with 12 bases between. Germline V lookup: CDR1 GTSNPN, CDR2 SVGIG (reference sequence). This CDR3 spans 12 amino acids. The CDR3 DNA follows: TGTGCCTGCGACCCGCTTGGCACTGAAGCTTTCTTT. Its protein product is CACDPLGTEAFF. The whole variable domain, filled in from reference TRBV30 and TRBJ1-1, reads SQTIHQWPATLVQPVGSPLSLECTVEGTSNPNLYWYRQAAGRGLQLLFYSVGIGQISSEVPQNLSASRPQDRQFILSSKKLLLSDSGFYLCACDPLGTEAFFGQGTRLTVV.

The V and J genes are TRBV6-4 and TRBJ2-1; D is perhaps TRBD1 or TRBD2 (6 bases each). Trimming left V 1 base short and J 8 bases short, with 9 bases between. The CDR3 runs to 13 residues. CDR1 and CDR2 (germline): MRHNA, SNTAGT. The CDR3 DNA is TGTGCCAGCAGTGACTTGGGGGGCGATGAGCAGTTCTTC. Protein: CASSDLGGDEQFF.

The chain combines TRBV20-1 with TRBJ2-5; D unclear. The CDR3 has 11 residues. Germline assignment: CDR1 DFQATT and CDR2 SNEGSKA (reference sequence). V lost 4 bases and J 4 bases, leaving 7 bases between the germline ends. The CDR3 nucleotides read TGCAGTGCTACCGATCTAGAGACCCAGTACTTC. Amino acids: CSATDLETQYF.

The V call is TRBV7-9, the J call TRBJ1-1; possibly TRBD1 for D (5 bases). Germline CDR1 is SEHNR and CDR2 is FQNEAQ (reference sequence). The CDR3 is 13 residues long. V lost 5 bases to trimming and J lost 1 base, with 8 bases between them. CDR3 in amino acids: CASSAGANTEAFF. The CDR3 nucleotides read TGTGCCAGCAGCGCTGGGGCGAACACTGAAGCTTTCTTT.

J is TRBJ1-5 and V is TRBV2, with D perhaps matching TRBD1 (5 bases). Germline V lookup: CDR1 SNHLY, CDR2 FYNNEI. V was trimmed by 3 bases and J by 1 base, leaving 13 bases between them. The CDR3 spans 16 residues. DNA for the CDR3: TGTGCCAGCAGTGACCTTGGGGCCCTCAGCAATCAGCCCCAGCATTTT. Protein product: CASSDLGALSNQPQHF.

The chain couples TRBV5-1 to TRBJ2-7; D possibly corresponds to TRBD1 (6 bases). The V gene lost 0 bases and the J gene lost 3 bases, with 10 bases spanning the gap. The CDR3 length is 14 residues. Germline CDR1 and CDR2: SGHRS and YFSETQ. CDR3 residues: CASSLGQVGYEQYF. The CDR3 DNA reads TGCGCCAGCAGCTTGGGACAGGTGGGCTACGAGCAGTACTTC.

CDR3 protein: CASSQDSPPAYGTDTQYF. DNA of the CDR3: TGCGCCAGCAGCCAAGATAGCCCCCCAGCCTATGGCACAGATACGCAGTATTTT. The chain joins TRBV4-3 to TRBJ2-3; D is uncertain. Per the germline V gene, CDR1 is LGHNA and CDR2 is YSLEER. Trimming took 0 bases from V and 1 from J, leaving 17 bases between them. This CDR3 contains 18 residues.

The rearrangement links TRBV28 to TRBJ1-5; 7 bases fit TRBD1. Trimming removed 5 bases from V and 3 bases from J; junction bases left unmatched: 10. Looked up from germline, CDR1 is MDHEN and CDR2 is SYDVKM. The CDR3 is 16 residues long. The CDR3 protein is CASSPQGQKHNQPQHF. The CDR3 bases are TGTGCCAGCAGTCCGCAGGGACAGAAACACAATCAGCCCCAGCATTTT.